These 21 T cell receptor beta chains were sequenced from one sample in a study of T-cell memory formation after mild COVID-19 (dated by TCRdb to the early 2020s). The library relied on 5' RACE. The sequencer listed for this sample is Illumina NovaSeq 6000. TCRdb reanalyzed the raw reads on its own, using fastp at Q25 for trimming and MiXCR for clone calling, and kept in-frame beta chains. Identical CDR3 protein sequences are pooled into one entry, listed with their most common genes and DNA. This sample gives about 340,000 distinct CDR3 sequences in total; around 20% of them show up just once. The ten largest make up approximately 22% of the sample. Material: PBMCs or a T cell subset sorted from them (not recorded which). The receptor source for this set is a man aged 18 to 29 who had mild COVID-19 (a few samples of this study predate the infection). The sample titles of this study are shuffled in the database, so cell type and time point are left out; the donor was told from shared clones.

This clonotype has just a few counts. CDR3 region: CASSQGGSHGLEQYF. The CDR3 DNA sequence: TGTGCCAGCAGCCAAGGAGGAAGTCACGGACTCGAGCAGTACTTC. This rearrangement joins TRBV14 to TRBJ2-7; the D gene is possibly TRBD2 (5 bases). Germline-derived CDR1 and CDR2 are SGHDN and FVKESK. The CDR3 is 15 residues long. The germline V and J ends were trimmed by 1 base and 6 bases, with 16 bases remaining between them.

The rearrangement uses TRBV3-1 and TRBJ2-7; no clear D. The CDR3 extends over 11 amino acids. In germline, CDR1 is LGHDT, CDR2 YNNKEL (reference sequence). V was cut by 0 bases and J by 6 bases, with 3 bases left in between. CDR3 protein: CASSQDGEQYV. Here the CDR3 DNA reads TGTGCCAGCAGCCAAGATGGCGAGCAGTACGTC.

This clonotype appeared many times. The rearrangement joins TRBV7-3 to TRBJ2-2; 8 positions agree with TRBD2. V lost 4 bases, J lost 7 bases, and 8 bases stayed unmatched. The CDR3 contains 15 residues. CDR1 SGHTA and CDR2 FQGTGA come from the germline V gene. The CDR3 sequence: CASSSSRGGSGELFF. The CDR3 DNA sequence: TGTGCCAGCAGCTCCTCTCGGGGGGGAAGCGGGGAGCTGTTTTTT.

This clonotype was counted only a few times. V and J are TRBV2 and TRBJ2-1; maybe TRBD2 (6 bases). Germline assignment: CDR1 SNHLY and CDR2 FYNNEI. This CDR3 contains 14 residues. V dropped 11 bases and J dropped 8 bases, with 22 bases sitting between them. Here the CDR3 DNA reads TGTGCCTCCTCATTTGGAGGGAGTAGGGATGAGCAGTTCTTC. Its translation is CASSFGGSRDEQFF.

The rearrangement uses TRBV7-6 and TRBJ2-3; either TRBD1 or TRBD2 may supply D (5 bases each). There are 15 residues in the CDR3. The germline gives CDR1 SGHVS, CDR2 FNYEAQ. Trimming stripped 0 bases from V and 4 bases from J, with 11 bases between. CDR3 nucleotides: TGTGCCAGCAGCTTAGCGGGACCCCTTCCAGATACGCAGTATTTT. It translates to CASSLAGPLPDTQYF.

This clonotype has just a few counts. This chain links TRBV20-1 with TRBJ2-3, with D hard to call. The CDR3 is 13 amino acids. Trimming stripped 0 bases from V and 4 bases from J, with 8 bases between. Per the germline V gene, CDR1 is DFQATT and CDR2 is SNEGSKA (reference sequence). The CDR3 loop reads CSARDLGPDTQYF. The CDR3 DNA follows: TGCAGTGCTAGAGATCTAGGGCCAGATACGCAGTATTTT.

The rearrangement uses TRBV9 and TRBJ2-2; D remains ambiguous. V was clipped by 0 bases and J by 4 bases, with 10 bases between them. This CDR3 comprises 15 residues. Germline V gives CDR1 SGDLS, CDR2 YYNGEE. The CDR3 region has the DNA TGTGCCAGCAGCGTAGAGGGTGGATCCACCGGGGAGCTGTTTTTT. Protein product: CASSVEGGSTGELFF.

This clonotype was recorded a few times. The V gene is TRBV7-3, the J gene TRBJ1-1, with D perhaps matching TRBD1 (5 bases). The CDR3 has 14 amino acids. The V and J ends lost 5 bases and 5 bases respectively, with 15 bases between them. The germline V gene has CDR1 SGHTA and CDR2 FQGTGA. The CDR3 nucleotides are TGTGCCAGCAGCCCAGTTGGGGGTGGTACTGAAGCTTTCTTT. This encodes CASSPVGGGTEAFF.

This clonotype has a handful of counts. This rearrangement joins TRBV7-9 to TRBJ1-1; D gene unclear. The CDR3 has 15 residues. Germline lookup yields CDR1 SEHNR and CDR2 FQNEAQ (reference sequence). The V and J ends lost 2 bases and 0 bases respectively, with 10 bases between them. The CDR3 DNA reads TGTGCCAGCAGCTTATGGAACACTTTGAACACTGAAGCTTTCTTT. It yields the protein CASSLWNTLNTEAFF. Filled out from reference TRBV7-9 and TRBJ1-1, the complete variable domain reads DTGVSQNPRHKITKRGQNVTFRCDPISEHNRLYWYRQTLGQGPEFLTYFQNEAQLEKSRLLSDRFSAERPKGSFSTLEIQRTEQGDSAMYLCASSLWNTLNTEAFFGQGTRLTVV.

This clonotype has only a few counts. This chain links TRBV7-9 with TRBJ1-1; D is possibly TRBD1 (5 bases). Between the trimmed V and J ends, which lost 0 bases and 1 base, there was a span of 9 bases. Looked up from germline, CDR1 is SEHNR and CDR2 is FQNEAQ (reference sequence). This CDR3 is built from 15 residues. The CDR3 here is CASSLAAGKNTEAFF. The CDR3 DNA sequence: TGTGCCAGCAGCTTAGCGGCAGGGAAGAACACTGAAGCTTTCTTT.

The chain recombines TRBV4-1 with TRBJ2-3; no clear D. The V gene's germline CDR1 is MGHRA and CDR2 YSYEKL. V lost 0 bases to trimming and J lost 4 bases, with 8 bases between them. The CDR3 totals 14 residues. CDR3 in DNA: TGCGCCAGCAGCCAAGATAACGGCGCAGATACGCAGTATTTT. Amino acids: CASSQDNGADTQYF.

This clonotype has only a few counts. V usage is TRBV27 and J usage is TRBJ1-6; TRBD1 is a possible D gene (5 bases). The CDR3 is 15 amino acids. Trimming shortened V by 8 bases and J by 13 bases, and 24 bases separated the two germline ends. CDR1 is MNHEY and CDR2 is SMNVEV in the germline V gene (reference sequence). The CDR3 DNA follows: TGTGCCAGCCGGCCCGGGGGAGGGTCAATTGTCCCCCTCCACTTT. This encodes CASRPGGGSIVPLHF.

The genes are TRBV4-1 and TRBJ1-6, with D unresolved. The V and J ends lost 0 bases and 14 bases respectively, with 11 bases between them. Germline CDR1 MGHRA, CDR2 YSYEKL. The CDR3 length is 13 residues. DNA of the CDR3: TGCGCCAGCAGCCAAGATCTCGAAGCTTCCCTCCACTTT. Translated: CASSQDLEASLHF.

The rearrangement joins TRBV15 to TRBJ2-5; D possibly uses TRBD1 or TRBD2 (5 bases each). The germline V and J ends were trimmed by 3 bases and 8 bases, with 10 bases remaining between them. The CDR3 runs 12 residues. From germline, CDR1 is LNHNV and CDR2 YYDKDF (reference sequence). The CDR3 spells CATSSSGDTQYF. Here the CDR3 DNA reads TGTGCCACCAGCAGTTCCGGGGACACCCAGTACTTC.

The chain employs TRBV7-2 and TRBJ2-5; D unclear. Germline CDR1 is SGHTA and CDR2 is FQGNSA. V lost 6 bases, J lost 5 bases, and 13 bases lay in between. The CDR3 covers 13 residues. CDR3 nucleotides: TGTGCCAGCAGTTTTATCCCACCGGAGACCCAGTACTTC. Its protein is CASSFIPPETQYF.

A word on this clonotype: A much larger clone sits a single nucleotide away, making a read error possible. CDR3 nucleotide sequence: TGTGCCAGCAGTTATGAACAGAACACTGAAGCTTTCTTT. It codes for CASSYEQNTEAFF. J is TRBJ1-1 and V is TRBV6-5; no reliable D call. Trimming left V 3 bases short and J 1 base short, with 6 bases between. The CDR3 is 13 amino acids. CDR1 is MNHEY, CDR2 SVGAGI, per germline.

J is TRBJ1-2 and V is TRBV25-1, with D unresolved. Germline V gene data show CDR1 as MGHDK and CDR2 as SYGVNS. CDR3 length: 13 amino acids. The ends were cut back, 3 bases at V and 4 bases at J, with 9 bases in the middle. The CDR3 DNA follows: TGTGCCAGCAGTGATCCCCCAGGCTATGGCTACACCTTC. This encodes CASSDPPGYGYTF.

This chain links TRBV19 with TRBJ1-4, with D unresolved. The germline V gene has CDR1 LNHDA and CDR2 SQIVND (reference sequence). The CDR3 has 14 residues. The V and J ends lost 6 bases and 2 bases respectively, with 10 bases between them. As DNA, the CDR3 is TGTGCCAGTAGCCACGGGGATACTAATGAAAAACTGTTTTTT. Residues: CASSHGDTNEKLFF.

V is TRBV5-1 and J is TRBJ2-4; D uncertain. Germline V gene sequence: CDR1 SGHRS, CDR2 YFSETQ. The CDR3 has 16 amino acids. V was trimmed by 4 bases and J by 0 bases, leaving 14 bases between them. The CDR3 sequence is CASSPPGLLAKNIQYF. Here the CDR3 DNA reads TGCGCCAGCAGCCCGCCGGGCCTCCTAGCCAAAAACATTCAGTACTTC.

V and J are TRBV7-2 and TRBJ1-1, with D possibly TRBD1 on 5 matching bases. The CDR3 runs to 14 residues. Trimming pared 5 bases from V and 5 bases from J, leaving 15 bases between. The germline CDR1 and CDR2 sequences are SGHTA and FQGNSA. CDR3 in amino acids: CASSPWDGATEAFF. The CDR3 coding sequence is TGTGCCAGCAGCCCTTGGGACGGGGCGACTGAAGCTTTCTTT.

The CDR3 is CASRRAGGYNEQFF. In DNA form, the CDR3 reads TGTGCCAGCAGGCGGGCGGGGGGCTACAATGAGCAGTTCTTC. The chain links TRBV7-2 to TRBJ2-1; TRBD2 matches at 8 bases. V trimming: 6 bases; J trimming: 3 bases; junction bases outside the gene matches: 4. The germline CDR1 and CDR2 sequences are SGHTA and FQGNSA. CDR3 length: 14 residues. The entire variable domain, with the rest obtained from reference TRBV7-2 and TRBJ2-1, is as follows: GAGVSQSPSNKVTEKGKDVELRCDPISGHTALYWYRQSLGQGLEFLIYFQGNSAPDKSGLPSDRFSAERTGGSVSTLTIQRTQQEDSAVYLCASRRAGGYNEQFFGPGTRLTVL.